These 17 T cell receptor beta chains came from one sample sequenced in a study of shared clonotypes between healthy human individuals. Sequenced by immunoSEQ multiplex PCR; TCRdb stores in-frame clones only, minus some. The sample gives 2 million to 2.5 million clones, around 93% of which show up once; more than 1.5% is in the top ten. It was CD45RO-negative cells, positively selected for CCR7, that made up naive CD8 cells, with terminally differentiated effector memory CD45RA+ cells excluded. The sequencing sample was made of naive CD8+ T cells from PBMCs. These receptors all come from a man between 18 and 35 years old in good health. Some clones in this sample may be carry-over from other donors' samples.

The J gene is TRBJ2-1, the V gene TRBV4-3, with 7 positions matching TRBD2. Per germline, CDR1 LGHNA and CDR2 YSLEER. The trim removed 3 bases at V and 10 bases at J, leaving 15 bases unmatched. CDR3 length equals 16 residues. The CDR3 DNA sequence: TGCGCCAGCAGCCAGGCTGGGGACTACCTCCTAGAAGAGCAGTTCTTC. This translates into CASSQAGDYLLEEQFF.

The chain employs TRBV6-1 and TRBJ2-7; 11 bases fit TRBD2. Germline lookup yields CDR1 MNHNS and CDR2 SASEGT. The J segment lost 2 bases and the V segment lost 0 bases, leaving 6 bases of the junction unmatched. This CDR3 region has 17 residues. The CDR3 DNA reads TGTGCCAGCAGTGAAGCGCCGGTACTAGCGGGAGCCTACGAGCAGTACTTC. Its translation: CASSEAPVLAGAYEQYF.

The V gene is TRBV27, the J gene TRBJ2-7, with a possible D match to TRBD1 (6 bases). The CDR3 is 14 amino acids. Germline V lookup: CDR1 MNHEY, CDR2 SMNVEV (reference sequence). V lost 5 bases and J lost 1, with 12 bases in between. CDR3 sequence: CASSPRTVSYEQYF. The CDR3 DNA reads TGTGCCAGCAGTCCCCGGACAGTTTCCTACGAGCAGTACTTC.

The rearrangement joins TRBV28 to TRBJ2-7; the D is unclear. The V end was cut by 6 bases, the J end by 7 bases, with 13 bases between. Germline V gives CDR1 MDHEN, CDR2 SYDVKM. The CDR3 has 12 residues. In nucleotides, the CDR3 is TGTGCCAGCAGCTCTTCCCCGGAAGAGCAGTACTTC. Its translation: CASSSSPEEQYF.

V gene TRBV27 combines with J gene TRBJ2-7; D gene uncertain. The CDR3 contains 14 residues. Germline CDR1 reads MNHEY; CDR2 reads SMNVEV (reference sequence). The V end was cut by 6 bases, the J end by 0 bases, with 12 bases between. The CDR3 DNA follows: TGTGCCAGCAGCCCGTCGCGGTCCTCCTACGAGCAGTACTTC. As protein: CASSPSRSSYEQYF.

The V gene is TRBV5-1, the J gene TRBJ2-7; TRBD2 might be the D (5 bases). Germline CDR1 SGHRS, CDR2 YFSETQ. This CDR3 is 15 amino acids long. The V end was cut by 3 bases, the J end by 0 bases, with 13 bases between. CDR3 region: CASSSAGESSYEQYF. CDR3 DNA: TGCGCCAGCAGCTCTGCTGGGGAGAGCTCCTACGAGCAGTACTTC.

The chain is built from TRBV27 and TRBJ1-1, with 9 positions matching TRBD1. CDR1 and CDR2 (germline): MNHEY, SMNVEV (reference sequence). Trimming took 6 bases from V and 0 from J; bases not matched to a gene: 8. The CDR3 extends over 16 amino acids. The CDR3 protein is CASRQDRGVVNTEAFF. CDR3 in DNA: TGTGCCAGCAGGCAGGACAGGGGTGTAGTGAACACTGAAGCTTTCTTT.

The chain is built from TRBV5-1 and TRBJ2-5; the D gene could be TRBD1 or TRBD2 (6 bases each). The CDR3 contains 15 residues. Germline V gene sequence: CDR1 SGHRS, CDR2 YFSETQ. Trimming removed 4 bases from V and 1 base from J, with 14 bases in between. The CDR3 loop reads CASSPGASSQETQYF. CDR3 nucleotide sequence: TGCGCCAGCAGCCCGGGGGCTAGCAGCCAAGAGACCCAGTACTTC.

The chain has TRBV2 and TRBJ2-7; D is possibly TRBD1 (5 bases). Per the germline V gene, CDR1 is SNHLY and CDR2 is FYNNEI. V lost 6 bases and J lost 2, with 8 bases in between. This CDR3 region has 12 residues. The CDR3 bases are TGTGCCAGCAGACAGGCGGCCTACGAGCAGTACTTC. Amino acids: CASRQAAYEQYF.

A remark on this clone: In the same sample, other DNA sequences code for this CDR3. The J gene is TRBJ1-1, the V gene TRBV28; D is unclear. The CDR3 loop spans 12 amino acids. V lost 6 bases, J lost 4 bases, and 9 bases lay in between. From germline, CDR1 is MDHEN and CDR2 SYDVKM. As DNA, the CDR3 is TGTGCCAGCAGCCTTGTGGGCACTGAAGCTTTCTTT. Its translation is CASSLVGTEAFF.

This CDR3 is CATSESLAAPRTGELFF. CDR3 in DNA: TGTGCCACCAGCGAGAGTCTAGCGGCCCCGCGGACCGGGGAGCTGTTTTTT. This chain joins TRBV15 and TRBJ2-2; 7 bases match TRBD2. Germline V lookup: CDR1 LNHNV, CDR2 YYDKDF (reference sequence). The CDR3 runs to 17 residues. After removal of 5 bases from V and 5 bases from J, the junction contained 14 bases not matched to a gene. Full variable domain (outside the CDR3, taken from reference TRBV15 and TRBJ2-2): DAMVIQNPRYQVTQFGKPVTLSCSQTLNHNVMYWYQQKSSQAPKLLFHYYDKDFNNEADTPDNFQSRRPNTSFCFLDIRSPGLGDTAMYLCATSESLAAPRTGELFFGEGSRLTVL.

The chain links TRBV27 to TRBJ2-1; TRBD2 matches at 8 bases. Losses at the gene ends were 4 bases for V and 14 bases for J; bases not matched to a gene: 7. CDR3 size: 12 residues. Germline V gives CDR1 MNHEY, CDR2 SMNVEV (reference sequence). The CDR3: CASSSGGAREFF. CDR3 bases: TGTGCCAGCAGTTCGGGGGGGGCACGGGAGTTCTTC.

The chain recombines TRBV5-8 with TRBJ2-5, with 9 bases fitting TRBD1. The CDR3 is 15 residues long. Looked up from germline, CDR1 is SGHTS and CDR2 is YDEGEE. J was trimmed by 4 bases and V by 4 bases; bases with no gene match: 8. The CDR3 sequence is CASSPAGQGVETQYF. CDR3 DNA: TGTGCCAGCAGCCCCGCGGGACAGGGAGTAGAGACCCAGTACTTC.

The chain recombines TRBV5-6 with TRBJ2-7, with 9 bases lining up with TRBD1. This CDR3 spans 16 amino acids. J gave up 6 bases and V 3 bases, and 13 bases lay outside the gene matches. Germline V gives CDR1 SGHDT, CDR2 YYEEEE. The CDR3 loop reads CASSSDRGAGALEQYF. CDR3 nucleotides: TGTGCCAGCAGCTCCGACAGGGGGGCGGGAGCTCTCGAGCAGTACTTC.

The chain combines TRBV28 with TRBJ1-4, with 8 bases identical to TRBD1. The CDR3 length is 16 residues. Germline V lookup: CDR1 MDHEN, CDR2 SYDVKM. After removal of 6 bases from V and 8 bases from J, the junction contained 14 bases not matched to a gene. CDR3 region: CASSRELTGADEKLFF. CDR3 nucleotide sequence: TGTGCCAGCAGCCGAGAGTTGACAGGGGCGGACGAAAAACTGTTTTTT.

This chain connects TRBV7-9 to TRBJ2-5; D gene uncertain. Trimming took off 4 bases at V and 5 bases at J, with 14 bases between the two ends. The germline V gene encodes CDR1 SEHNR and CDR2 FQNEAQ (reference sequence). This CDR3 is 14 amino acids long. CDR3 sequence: CASSSPDPGETQYF. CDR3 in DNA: TGTGCCAGCAGCTCTCCGGATCCCGGTGAGACCCAGTACTTC. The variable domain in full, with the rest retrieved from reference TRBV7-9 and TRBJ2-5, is DTGVSQNPRHKITKRGQNVTFRCDPISEHNRLYWYRQTLGQGPEFLTYFQNEAQLEKSRLLSDRFSAERPKGSFSTLEIQRTEQGDSAMYLCASSSPDPGETQYFGPGTRLLVL.

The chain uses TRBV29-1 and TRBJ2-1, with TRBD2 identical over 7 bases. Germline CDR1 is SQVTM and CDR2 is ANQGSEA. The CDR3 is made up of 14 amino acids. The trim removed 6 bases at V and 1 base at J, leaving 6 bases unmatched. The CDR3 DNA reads TGCAGCGTCGGGGGGACGGCTTCCTACAATGAGCAGTTCTTC. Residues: CSVGGTASYNEQFF.